The 9 T cell receptor beta chains given below trace back to one sample, sequenced in a study of T cell repertoires in cytomegalovirus infection. TCRdb ran MiXCR on the reads and lists one entry per CDR3 protein. The repertoire has 200,000 to 300,000 distinct CDR3 sequences, roughly 6.5% of them found once; the top ten carry around 6%. Sequencing input: PBMCs. These receptor sequences come from a human donor in good health (CMV status not recorded). Some clones in this sample may be carry-over from other donors' samples.

This clonotype has ten or more counts. This chain links TRBV7-2 with TRBJ1-6; D not resolved. The CDR3 consists of 12 residues. CDR1 and CDR2 from the germline V gene are SGHTA and FQGNSA. The V end lost 2 bases, the J end lost 6 bases, and 2 bases lay between the germline ends. The CDR3 is CASSLTNSPLHF. The CDR3 DNA is TGTGCCAGCAGCTTAACTAATTCACCCCTCCACTTT.

This clonotype was picked up a small number of times. The rearrangement joins TRBV20-1 to TRBJ1-2; D unclear. Germline V gene data show CDR1 as DFQATT and CDR2 as SNEGSKA (reference sequence). CDR3 length equals 13 residues. Trimming stripped 2 bases from V and 0 bases from J, with 7 bases between. As DNA, the CDR3 is TGCAGTGCTAGACCGACACCTAACTATGGCTACACCTTC. Its translation: CSARPTPNYGYTF.

This clonotype was counted a few times. This chain uses TRBV24-1 with TRBJ2-5, with 8 bases aligning to TRBD1. The ends lost 4 bases at V and 6 bases at J; junction bases unmatched: 12. The CDR3 is made up of 16 amino acids. Per germline, CDR1 KGHDR and CDR2 SFDVKD. The CDR3 protein is CATSEAGTGQPKTQYF. Written as DNA, the CDR3 is TGTGCCACCAGTGAGGCTGGGACAGGACAGCCGAAGACCCAGTACTTC.

This clonotype was observed many times. V is TRBV4-1 and J is TRBJ1-2; D uncertain. This CDR3 region has 11 residues. Trimming left V 5 bases short and J 5 bases short, with 6 bases between. Germline V gene sequence: CDR1 MGHRA, CDR2 YSYEKL. The CDR3 DNA sequence: TGCGCCAGCAGCACCAATTATGGCTACACCTTC. Its protein product is CASSTNYGYTF.

This rearrangement joins TRBV20-1 to TRBJ1-6; the D is unclear. The CDR3 runs 14 residues. Per germline, CDR1 DFQATT and CDR2 SNEGSKA (reference sequence). Trimming took 3 bases from V and 0 from J, leaving 6 bases between them. The CDR3 bases are TGCAGTGCTAGGTGGAGCTCCTATAATTCACCCCTCCACTTT. Translated: CSARWSSYNSPLHF.

At least ten counts were recorded for this clonotype. As DNA, the CDR3 is TGTGCCAGCAGCGCCGGGCCGACAGCTGAAGCTTTCTTT. It is translated as CASSAGPTAEAFF. The V gene is TRBV7-2, the J gene TRBJ1-1, with D maybe TRBD1 (5 bases). From germline, CDR1 is SGHTA and CDR2 FQGNSA. The V and J ends lost 5 bases and 6 bases respectively, with 13 bases between them. The CDR3 is 13 residues long.

The chain uses TRBV28 and TRBJ2-7; 9 positions match TRBD1. Germline values: CDR1 MDHEN, CDR2 SYDVKM. After removal of 4 bases from V and 5 bases from J, the junction contained 6 bases not matched to a gene. CDR3 length equals 14 residues. The CDR3: CASSSTGGRHEQYF. CDR3 bases: TGTGCCAGCAGTTCGACAGGGGGACGGCACGAGCAGTACTTC.

This clonotype was found many times. The V gene is TRBV7-2, the J gene TRBJ1-1, with D hard to call. Deletions cut 5 bases from V and 0 bases from J, with 13 bases between. The length of the CDR3 is 15 residues. CDR1 and CDR2 (germline): SGHTA, FQGNSA. The CDR3 region is CASSPILTMNTEAFF. CDR3 DNA sequence: TGTGCCAGCAGCCCCATACTTACCATGAACACTGAAGCTTTCTTT.

This chain joins TRBV29-1 and TRBJ2-2, with TRBD2 matching 13 bases. Germline trimming cut 6 bases from V and 4 bases from J; bases unmatched to any gene: 2. CDR1 and CDR2 from the germline V gene are SQVTM and ANQGSEA. This CDR3 spans 14 amino acids. DNA for the CDR3: TGCAGCGTACTAGCGGGGGGGAGCACCGGGGAGCTGTTTTTT. Amino acid sequence: CSVLAGGSTGELFF.